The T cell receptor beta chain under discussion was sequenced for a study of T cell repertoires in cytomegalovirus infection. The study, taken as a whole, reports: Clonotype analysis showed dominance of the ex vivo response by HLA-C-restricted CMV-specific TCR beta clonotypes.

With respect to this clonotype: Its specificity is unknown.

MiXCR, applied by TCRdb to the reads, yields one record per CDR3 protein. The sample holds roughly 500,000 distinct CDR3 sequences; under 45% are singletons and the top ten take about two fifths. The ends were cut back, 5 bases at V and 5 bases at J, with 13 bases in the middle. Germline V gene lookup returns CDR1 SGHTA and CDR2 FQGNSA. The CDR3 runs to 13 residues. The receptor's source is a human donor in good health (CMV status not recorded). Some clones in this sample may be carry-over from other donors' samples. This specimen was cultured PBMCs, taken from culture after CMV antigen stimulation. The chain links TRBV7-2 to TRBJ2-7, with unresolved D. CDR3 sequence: CASSLKITNEQYF. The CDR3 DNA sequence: TGTGCCAGCAGCCTAAAGATCACCAACGAGCAGTACTTC.